The sample holds one count of the clone carrying this T cell receptor beta chain. The data belong to a study of T-cell reconstitution after alpha-beta-depleted transplantation in children. Germline CDR1 and CDR2: KGHSH and LQKENI. V was trimmed by 5 bases and J by 4 bases, leaving 11 bases between them. The CDR3 covers 13 residues. Preparation of the TCRbeta library used unique molecular identifiers. One entry per CDR3 protein results from TCRdb running MiXCR on the PCR reads. The profile covers 500,000 or so distinct CDR3 sequences, with roughly 33% appearing a single time and around 2.5% taken by the ten largest.

The origin of this receptor is a human donor who donated a stem cell graft to a child with aplastic anemia. Sequences were derived from PBMCs from the stem cell graft donor, sampled from the stem cell graft. The chain employs TRBV18 and TRBJ1-2; no firm D call. For the CDR3, the DNA is TGTGCCAGCTCAGAACTGAAGGGCTATGGCTACACCTTC. As protein: CASSELKGYGYTF.